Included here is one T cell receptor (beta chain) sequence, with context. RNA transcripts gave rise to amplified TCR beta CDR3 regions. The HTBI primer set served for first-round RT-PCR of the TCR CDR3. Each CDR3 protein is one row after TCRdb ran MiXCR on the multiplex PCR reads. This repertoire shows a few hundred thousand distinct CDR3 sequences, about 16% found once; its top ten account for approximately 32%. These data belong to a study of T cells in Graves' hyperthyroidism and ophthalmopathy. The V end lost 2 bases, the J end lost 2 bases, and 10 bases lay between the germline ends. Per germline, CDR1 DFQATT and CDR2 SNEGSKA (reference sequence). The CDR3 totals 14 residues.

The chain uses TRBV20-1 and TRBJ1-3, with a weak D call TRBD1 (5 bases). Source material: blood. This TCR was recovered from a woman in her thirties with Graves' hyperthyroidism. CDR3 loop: CSARKDRAGNTIYF. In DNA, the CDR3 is TGCAGTGCTAGAAAAGACAGAGCTGGAAACACCATATATTTT.